This T cell receptor (beta chain) derives from a study of OX40 agonist ivuxolimab in advanced cancers. About the research overall: Dose-escalation subjects each had hepatocellular carcinoma, melanoma, renal cell or head and neck cancer.

CDR1 MDHEN and CDR2 SYDVKM come from the germline V gene. Trimming stripped 4 bases from V and 7 bases from J, with 29 bases between. The CDR3 runs 19 residues. Profiling relied on immunoSEQ multiplex PCR, and the TCRdb table lists in-frame clones only, not all of them. The data contain some 58,000 clones, approximately 86% of them singletons. The V and J genes are TRBV28 and TRBJ1-5; possibly TRBD1 for D (6 bases). This clonotype was sampled from an adult with an advanced solid tumor such as melanoma, head and neck, liver or kidney cancer. The sequences come from CD4+ or CD8+ T cells sorted from blood, collected in a trial of the OX40 agonist ivuxolimab. The CDR3 loop is CASSSVILQGSRGEQPQHF. The CDR3, as DNA: TGTGCCAGCAGTTCCGTCATTCTACAGGGTTCAAGAGGGGAGCAGCCCCAGCATTTT.